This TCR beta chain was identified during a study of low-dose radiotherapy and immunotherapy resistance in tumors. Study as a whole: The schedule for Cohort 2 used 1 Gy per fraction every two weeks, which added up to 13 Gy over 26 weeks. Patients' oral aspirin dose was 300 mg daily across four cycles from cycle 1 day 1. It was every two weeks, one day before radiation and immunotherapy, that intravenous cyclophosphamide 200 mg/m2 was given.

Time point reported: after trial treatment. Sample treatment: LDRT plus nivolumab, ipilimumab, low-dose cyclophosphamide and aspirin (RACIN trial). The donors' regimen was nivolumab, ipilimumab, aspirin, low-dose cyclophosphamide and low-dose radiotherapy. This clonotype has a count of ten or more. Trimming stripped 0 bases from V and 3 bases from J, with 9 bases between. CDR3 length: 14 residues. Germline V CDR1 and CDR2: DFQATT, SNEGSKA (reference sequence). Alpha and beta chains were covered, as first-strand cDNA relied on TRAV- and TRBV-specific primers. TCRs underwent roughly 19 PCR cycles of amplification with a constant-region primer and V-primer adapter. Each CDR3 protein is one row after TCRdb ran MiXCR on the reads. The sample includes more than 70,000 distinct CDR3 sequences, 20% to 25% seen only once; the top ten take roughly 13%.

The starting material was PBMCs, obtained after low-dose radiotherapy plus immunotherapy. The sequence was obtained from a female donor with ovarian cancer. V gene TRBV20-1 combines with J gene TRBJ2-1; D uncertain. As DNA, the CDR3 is TGCAGTGCTAGAGATCCAAAGTACTACAATGAGCAGTTCTTC. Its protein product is CSARDPKYYNEQFF.